Listed below are T cell receptor beta chains from one sample, sequenced in a study of cytomegalovirus exposure and HLA in healthy donors. Only in-frame clones appear in the TCRdb table, and some are missing; sequencing was by immunoSEQ multiplex PCR. Of around 100,000 clones in the sample, around 76% were seen once. Sample: PBMCs. These receptors were obtained from a woman between 45 and 60 years old in good health and CMV-seropositive. The conserved cysteine and the conserved F or W are not part of the CDR3 here. Where a row states a size, it is once, few, many or the class of an expanded clone; other rows omit it.

13,TRBV5-4,TRBJ1-5,NA,ASSLNSNSNQPQH
12,TRBV7-3,TRBJ2-7,NA,ASSVSGGTYEQY
10,TRBV5-5,TRBJ2-7,NA,ASSFTYGEQY
14,TRBV4-2,TRBJ2-3,few,ASSQEWLAGENTQY
13,TRBV6-1,TRBJ1-2,NA,ASSEGHSPNYGYT
14,TRBV5-1,TRBJ2-1,NA,ASSLGNSGSTDEQF
11,TRBV6-6,TRBJ1-5,NA,ASSQDSNQPQH
13,TRBV19,TRBJ2-1,NA,ASREGGGRLNEQF
13,TRBV9,TRBJ1-1,NA,ASSVGDGGNTEAF
15,TRBV7-9,TRBJ1-3,NA,ASSLGWQRFSGNTIY
9,TRBV5-6,TRBJ2-7,NA,ASSLGAGQY
13,TRBV2,TRBJ1-4,NA,ASSVFAGGGEKLF
12,TRBV7-9,TRBJ1-2,few,AEVAAGTFYGYT
12,TRBV10-2,TRBJ1-5,NA,ASTEVGREQPQH
17,TRBV2,TRBJ2-3,once,ASSESPASGGDSTDTQY
13,TRBV2,TRBJ1-1,NA,ASRPTGGTAVEAF